This T cell receptor beta chain appears in the sequencing data of a study of T-cell reconstitution after alpha-beta-depleted transplantation in children. Study-wide results and limits: Reportedly, roughly two months post-transplant, alpha-beta T cells arose from several hundred expanded graft clones. Recipient T cells and thymic progenitors that survived were the source of the high TCRbeta diversity seen at day 60 in some patients. From newly produced T cells came most of the T-cell counts and diversity one year after transplant.

This clonotype was detected ten times or more. Its antigen remains unidentified. Preparation of the TCRbeta library was carried out with unique molecular identifiers. Each CDR3 protein gets one entry after TCRdb re-called the PCR reads with MiXCR. Of 330,000 or so distinct CDR3 sequences in the sample, roughly 8.2% are singletons; the top ten hold 9.1%. Trimming took 5 bases from V and 3 from J; bases not matched to a gene: 6. The V gene's germline CDR1 is MNHEY and CDR2 SMNVEV (reference sequence). The CDR3 sequence is 15 residues long. This specimen consisted of peripheral blood, obtained 360 days after TCRalphabeta/CD19-depleted stem cell transplant. V is TRBV27 and J is TRBJ2-1, with 8 bases matching TRBD1. This TCR was sampled from a female patient aged 2-15 years who had a stem cell transplant for Fanconi anemia, so the T cells may come from the graft donor. The CDR3 loop reads CASSPGTGYYNEQFF. CDR3 coding DNA: TGTGCCAGCAGTCCCGGGACAGGCTACTACAATGAGCAGTTCTTC.